This T cell receptor (beta chain) was recorded in a study of monozygotic twins with inflammatory bowel disease. UMIs that had a 6-nucleotide sample barcode were put in using template switching. The study subjected TCRalpha and TCRbeta cDNA to two nested PCRs of approximately 16 and 9 cycles. Following a re-call of the 5' RACE reads, TCRdb has one entry per CDR3 protein and lacks DNA. Its table records approximately 200,000 distinct CDR3 sequences. An approximately 2.5 ml blood sample was drawn per donor. Whole blood without T cell sorting served as the source of isolated total RNA. This receptor was taken from a human donor with ulcerative colitis or Crohn's disease, or a healthy co-twin of an affected twin (not recorded which). Material for sequencing was blood.

CDR3 region: CSAARVMNTEAFF. The rearrangement joins TRBV29-1 to TRBJ1-1. CDR1 and CDR2 from the germline V gene are SQVTM and ANQGSEA. The CDR3 is made up of 13 amino acids.